One TCR beta chain is described in this entry. Its antigen is not known. The identical CDR3 is also encoded by other nucleotide sequences in the sample. This record comes from a study of shared clonotypes between healthy human individuals. Across the study: The donor pool was made up of two women and three men aged 18 to 49. Findings of the study overall: Non-shared clonotypes were found to have lower generation probabilities than the clonotypes that were shared by all four of the sorted-subset donors. A handful of donors had about 5% of their naive CD4 clonotypes in common.

Donors, healthy HIV-negative adults, lacked recent acute infections or vaccinations. Using immunoSEQ multiplex PCR, the repertoire was profiled, and TCRdb retains in-frame clones only, with some absent. The repertoire holds some 2.4 million clones, approximately 94% seen once, with 0.36% in the top ten. CDR1 is SQVTM, CDR2 ANQGSEA, per germline. V was cut by 4 bases and J by 6 bases, with 4 bases left in between. The CDR3 has 10 amino acids. The chain carries TRBV29-1 and TRBJ1-5; D gene ambiguous. Sequencing input: naive CD4+ T cells from PBMCs. The subset: CD45RA+ positively selected. This receptor was identified in a man aged 18-30 years in good health. Some clones in this sample may be carry-over from other donors' samples. CDR3: CSVGSQPQHF. CDR3 nucleotides: TGCAGCGTTGGCAGTCAGCCCCAGCATTTT.